The entry below gives a single TCR beta chain sequence along with its context. Its antigen remains unidentified. Compared with germline, one end of the junction differs, possibly owing to a read error. Clinical symptoms, serum thyroxine, TRAb, thyroid ultrasound and orbital computed tomography established diagnosis. This record belongs to a study of T cells in Graves' hyperthyroidism and ophthalmopathy. General observations from the study: Among clonotypes expanded in thyroid above 0.001, most were also found in blood. Model predictions of ophthalmopathy came a median approximately 6.8 months before onset.

The germline V gene encodes CDR1 SEHNR and CDR2 FQNEAQ (reference sequence). The CDR3 contains 13 residues. RNA transcripts gave rise to amplified TCR beta CDR3 regions. During a first-round RT-PCR of the TCR CDR3, the HTBI primer set was used. MiXCR, applied by TCRdb to the multiplex PCR reads, yields one record per CDR3 protein. The data show about 570,000 distinct CDR3 sequences, with about half seen just once and roughly 20% held by the top ten. The V call is TRBV7-9, the J call TRBJ1-4; D is perhaps TRBD1 (5 bases). The sample taken for sequencing was peripheral blood or thyroid tissue (not recorded which). This TCR was recovered from an adult woman with Graves' disease, either hyperthyroidism or ophthalmopathy (not recorded which). CDR3 residues: CVSSPRDNEKLFF. In DNA, the CDR3 is TGTGTCAGCAGCCCCAGGGATAATGAAAAACTGTTTTTT.